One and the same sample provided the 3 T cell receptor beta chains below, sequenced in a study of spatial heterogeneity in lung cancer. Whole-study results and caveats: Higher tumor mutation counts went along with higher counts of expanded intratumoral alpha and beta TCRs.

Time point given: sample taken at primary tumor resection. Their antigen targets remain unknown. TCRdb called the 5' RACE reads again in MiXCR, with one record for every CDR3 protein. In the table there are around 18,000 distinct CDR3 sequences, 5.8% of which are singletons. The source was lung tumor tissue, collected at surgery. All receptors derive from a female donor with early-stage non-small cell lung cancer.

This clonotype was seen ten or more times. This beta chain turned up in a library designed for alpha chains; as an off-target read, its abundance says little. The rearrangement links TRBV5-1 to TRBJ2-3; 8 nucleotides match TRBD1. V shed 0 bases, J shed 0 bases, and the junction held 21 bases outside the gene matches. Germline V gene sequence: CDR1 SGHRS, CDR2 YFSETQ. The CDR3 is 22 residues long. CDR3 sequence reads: CASSLAILSQGALPYSTDTQYF. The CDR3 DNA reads TGCGCCAGCAGCTTGGCCATACTCAGCCAGGGGGCGCTTCCCTATAGCACAGATACGCAGTATTTT.

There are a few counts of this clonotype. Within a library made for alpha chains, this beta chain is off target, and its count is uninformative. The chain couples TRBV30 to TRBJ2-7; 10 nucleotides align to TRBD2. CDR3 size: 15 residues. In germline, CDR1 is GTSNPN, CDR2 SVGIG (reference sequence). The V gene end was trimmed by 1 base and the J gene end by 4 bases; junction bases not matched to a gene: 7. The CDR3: CAWSDTSGKGYEQYF. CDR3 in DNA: TGTGCCTGGAGTGATACTAGCGGGAAGGGGTACGAGCAGTACTTC.

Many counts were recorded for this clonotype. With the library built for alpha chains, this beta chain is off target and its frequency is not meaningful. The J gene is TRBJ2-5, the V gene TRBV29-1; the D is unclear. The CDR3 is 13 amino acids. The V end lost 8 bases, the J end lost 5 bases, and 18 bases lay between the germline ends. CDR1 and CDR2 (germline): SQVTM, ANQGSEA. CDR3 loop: CSFETSTRETQYF. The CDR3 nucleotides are TGCAGCTTCGAGACGAGCACCCGGGAGACCCAGTACTTC. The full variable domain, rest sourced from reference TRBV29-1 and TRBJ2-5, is SAVISQKPSRDICQRGTSLTIQCQVDSQVTMMFWYRQQPGQSLTLIATANQGSEATYESGFVIDKFPISRPNLTFSTLTVSNMSPEDSSIYLCSFETSTRETQYFGPGTRLLVL.